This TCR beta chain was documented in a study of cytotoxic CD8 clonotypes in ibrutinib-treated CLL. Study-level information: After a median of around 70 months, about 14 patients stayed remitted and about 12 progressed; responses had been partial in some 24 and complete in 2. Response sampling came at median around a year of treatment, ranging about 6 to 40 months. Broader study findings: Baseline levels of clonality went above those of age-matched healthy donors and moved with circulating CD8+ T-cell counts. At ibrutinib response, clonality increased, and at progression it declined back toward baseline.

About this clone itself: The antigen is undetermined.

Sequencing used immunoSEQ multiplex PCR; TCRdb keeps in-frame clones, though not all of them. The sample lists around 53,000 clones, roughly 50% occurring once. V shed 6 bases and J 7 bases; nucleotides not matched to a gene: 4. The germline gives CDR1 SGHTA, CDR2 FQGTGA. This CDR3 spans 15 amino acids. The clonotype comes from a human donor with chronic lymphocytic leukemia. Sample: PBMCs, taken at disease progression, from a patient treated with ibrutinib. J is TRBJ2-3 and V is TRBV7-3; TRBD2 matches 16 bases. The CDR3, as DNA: TGTGCCAGCAGTCCGGGACTAGCGGGAGGGTATACGCAGTATTTT. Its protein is CASSPGLAGGYTQYF.